These 26 T cell receptor beta chains were sequenced from one sample in a study of cytomegalovirus exposure and HLA in healthy donors. The primer mix had 60 Vbeta and 13 Jbeta primers. Libraries were prepared by immunoSEQ multiplex PCR; TCRdb keeps only in-frame clonotypes and omits some of them. The table records about 110,000 clones, approximately 80% of them present only once. The specimen was PBMCs. The receptors shown here come from a man aged 50 to 59 in good health and CMV-seronegative.

This clone was detected once. The rearrangement uses TRBV7-3 and TRBJ2-5, with D perhaps TRBD1 (5 bases). This CDR3 contains 17 residues. Germline V gene data show CDR1 as SGHTA and CDR2 as FQGTGA. Trimming shortened V by 3 bases and J by 5 bases, and 22 bases separated the two germline ends. The CDR3: CASSFRGSSSLKETQYF. CDR3 DNA sequence: TGTGCCAGCAGCTTTAGGGGCTCGAGCAGTCTGAAGGAGACCCAGTACTTC.

CDR3 DNA: TGTGCCAGCAAAAGTTACTTGAGCACAGATACGCAGTATTTT. Residues: CASKSYLSTDTQYF. The rearrangement uses TRBV2 and TRBJ2-3; D unclear. Trimming pared 7 bases from V and 0 bases from J, leaving 11 bases between. The germline gives CDR1 SNHLY, CDR2 FYNNEI. The CDR3 extends over 14 amino acids.

This chain joins TRBV6-1 and TRBJ2-7; 9 bases align to TRBD2. J was trimmed by 4 bases and V by 4 bases; bases with no gene match: 5. The V gene's germline CDR1 is MNHNS and CDR2 SASEGT. This CDR3 has 14 residues. CDR3 bases: TGTGCCAGCAGTGGGTCAGCGGGGGGTTACGAGCAGTACTTC. It is translated as CASSGSAGGYEQYF.

This chain uses TRBV5-1 with TRBJ1-2; D is possibly TRBD1 (6 bases). V was cut by 2 bases and J by 4 bases, with 12 bases left in between. This CDR3 region has 14 residues. Germline loops: CDR1 SGHRS, CDR2 YFSETQ. In nucleotides, the CDR3 is TGCGCCAGCAGCTTCGGGGGGGCGAGCTATGGCTACACCTTC. Its translation is CASSFGGASYGYTF.

This clone has just one count. This rearrangement joins TRBV5-4 to TRBJ2-7, with a tentative D call TRBD1 (5 bases). The V and J ends lost 6 bases and 7 bases respectively, with 17 bases between them. The germline gives CDR1 SGHNT, CDR2 YYREEE (reference sequence). CDR3 size: 13 residues. CDR3 sequence reads: CASNLGRAGEQYF. CDR3 DNA: TGTGCCAGCAATCTGGGCAGGGCAGGTGAGCAGTACTTC.

The J gene is TRBJ2-5, the V gene TRBV12-5; 9 nucleotides line up with TRBD1. V lost 1 base, J lost 4 bases, and 4 bases stayed unmatched. Looked up from germline, CDR1 is LGHNT and CDR2 is FRNRAP. The CDR3 runs to 15 residues. The CDR3 region is CASGLAGQGPETQYF. CDR3 in DNA: TGTGCTAGTGGTTTGGCGGGACAGGGCCCAGAGACCCAGTACTTC.

V usage is TRBV5-4 and J usage is TRBJ2-3, with D possibly TRBD1 on 5 matching bases. Germline CDR1 SGHNT, CDR2 YYREEE (reference sequence). The CDR3 has 14 amino acids. V lost 1 base, J lost 4 bases, and 10 bases lay in between. The CDR3, as DNA: TGTGCCAGCAGCTTGATTGGGGCCTCAGATACGCAGTATTTT. Translated: CASSLIGASDTQYF.

V is TRBV15 and J is TRBJ1-2, with D possibly matching TRBD1 (5 bases). V dropped 6 bases and J dropped 4 bases, with 15 bases sitting between them. Germline CDR1 and CDR2: LNHNV and YYDKDF (reference sequence). This CDR3 has 14 amino acids. The CDR3: CATSPQGGTYGYTF. DNA for the CDR3: TGTGCCACCAGTCCTCAGGGAGGGACCTATGGCTACACCTTC.

The V and J genes are TRBV25-1 and TRBJ1-2, with D tentatively TRBD1 (5 bases). CDR1 MGHDK and CDR2 SYGVNS come from the germline V gene. The CDR3 runs to 13 residues. Trimming pared 6 bases from V and 0 bases from J, leaving 8 bases between. The CDR3 DNA sequence: TGTGCCAGCAGAGGGGCCCCTAACTATGGCTACACCTTC. Its protein is CASRGAPNYGYTF.

The genes are TRBV11-2 and TRBJ1-1; D is ambiguous. The V end lost 0 bases, the J end lost 10 bases, and 15 bases lay between the germline ends. This CDR3 has 14 residues. CDR1 and CDR2 (germline): SGHAT, FQNNGV. In DNA, the CDR3 is TGTGCCAGCAGCTTAGATGTCAGGCCACGCCGAGCTTTCTTT. This gives the protein CASSLDVRPRRAFF.

This clone occurred a few times. The gene calls are TRBV7-9 and TRBJ2-7; D perhaps matches TRBD1 (6 bases). Germline V CDR1 and CDR2: SEHNR, FQNEAQ (reference sequence). V lost 1 base, J lost 2 bases, and 18 bases lay in between. This CDR3 contains 17 residues. CDR3 sequence: CASSLEAGEPSPYEQYF. DNA for the CDR3: TGTGCCAGCAGCTTAGAAGCAGGGGAGCCCTCACCCTACGAGCAGTACTTC.

V usage is TRBV6-5 and J usage is TRBJ2-7, with a tentative D call TRBD1 (6 bases). CDR1 is MNHEY and CDR2 is SVGAGI in the germline V gene. This CDR3 comprises 14 residues. The V gene lost 0 bases and the J gene lost 3 bases, with 9 bases spanning the gap. This CDR3 is CASSYSYRVYEQYF. CDR3 DNA sequence: TGTGCCAGCAGTTACTCGTACAGGGTCTACGAGCAGTACTTC.

This rearrangement joins TRBV6-5 to TRBJ1-1; D is unclear. Germline CDR1 reads MNHEY; CDR2 reads SVGAGI. V was shortened by 2 bases and J by 5 bases, with 15 bases between the two germline ends. CDR3 length: 15 residues. The CDR3, as DNA: TGTGCCAGCAGTTACGCCGGGGTAATTTTAACTGAAGCTTTCTTT. Its translation: CASSYAGVILTEAFF.

The V and J genes are TRBV7-2 and TRBJ1-1; tentative D call: TRBD1 (5 bases). The germline V and J ends were trimmed by 3 bases and 5 bases, with 13 bases remaining between them. Germline lookup yields CDR1 SGHTA and CDR2 FQGNSA. The CDR3 consists of 14 residues. The CDR3 DNA follows: TGTGCCAGCAGCTTCGAAAGGGGAAGGACTGAAGCTTTCTTT. This codes for CASSFERGRTEAFF.

The genes are TRBV7-3 and TRBJ2-6, with D possibly matching TRBD1 (6 bases). With 0 bases removed from V and 2 bases from J, the gap between germline ends came to 8 bases. Germline V gene lookup returns CDR1 SGHTA and CDR2 FQGTGA. The CDR3 has 16 amino acids. The CDR3 nucleotides are TGTGCCAGCAGCTTAACGACAGGTGCTGGGGCCAACGTCCTGACTTTC. Its protein is CASSLTTGAGANVLTF.

V is TRBV2 and J is TRBJ2-5; 9 nucleotides match TRBD2. Germline loops: CDR1 SNHLY, CDR2 FYNNEI. The length of the CDR3 is 16 residues. V shed 8 bases and J 4 bases; nucleotides not matched to a gene: 14. CDR3 sequence: CASQPLGGGAGETQYF. The CDR3 DNA is TGTGCCAGCCAGCCCCTTGGCGGGGGGGCGGGAGAGACCCAGTACTTC. The variable domain in full, completed from reference TRBV2 and TRBJ2-5, reads EPEVTQTPSHQVTQMGQEVILRCVPISNHLYFYWYRQILGQKVEFLVSFYNNEISEKSEIFDDQFSVERPDGSNFTLKIRSTKLEDSAMYFCASQPLGGGAGETQYFGPGTRLLVL.

The chain uses TRBV10-3 and TRBJ2-1; tentatively, D is TRBD1 (5 bases). V lost 10 bases to trimming and J lost 5 bases, with 12 bases between them. Germline V gene sequence: CDR1 ENHRY, CDR2 SYGVKD. This CDR3 region has 12 residues. The CDR3, as DNA: TGTGCCAGAGAACAGGTCGACAATGAGCAGTTCTTC. Protein: CAREQVDNEQFF.

This chain joins TRBV6-1 and TRBJ2-7; the match to TRBD2 covers 8 bases. The J segment lost 7 bases and the V segment lost 7 bases, leaving 9 bases of the junction unmatched. This CDR3 region has 13 residues. Per germline, CDR1 MNHNS and CDR2 SASEGT. The CDR3 nucleotides read TGTGCCAGCACCCCCGACTTAGCGGGGGAGCAGTACTTC. Amino acids: CASTPDLAGEQYF.

The V call is TRBV28, the J call TRBJ2-1; no clear D. The CDR3 is 13 residues long. From germline, CDR1 is MDHEN and CDR2 SYDVKM. The ends were cut back, 3 bases at V and 5 bases at J, with 8 bases in the middle. CDR3 amino acids: CASSFLLHNEQFF. DNA for the CDR3: TGTGCCAGCAGTTTCCTACTCCACAATGAGCAGTTCTTC.

For the CDR3, the DNA is TGTGCCAGCAGCGGGACTAGCGCCCAGGAGCAGTTCTTC. The encoded protein is CASSGTSAQEQFF. The chain uses TRBV11-3 and TRBJ2-1; 10 bases align to TRBD2. Germline lookup yields CDR1 SGHNT and CDR2 YENEEA. Trimming removed 5 bases from V and 10 bases from J; junction bases left unmatched: 5. This CDR3 comprises 13 residues.

This sequence joins TRBV9 and TRBJ2-2, with TRBD2 matching over 8 bases. V dropped 0 bases and J dropped 7; count of bases not matched to a gene: 8. The CDR3 has 16 residues. The germline gives CDR1 SGDLS, CDR2 YYNGEE. CDR3 sequence (DNA): TGTGCCAGCAGCGTAGGGGAGCGGGAGAGGATCGGGGAGCTGTTTTTT. Protein sequence: CASSVGERERIGELFF. Drawing the rest from reference TRBV9 and TRBJ2-2, the complete variable domain is DSGVTQTPKHLITATGQRVTLRCSPRSGDLSVYWYQQSLDQGLQFLIQYYNGEERAKGNILERFSAQQFPDLHSELNLSSLELGDSALYFCASSVGERERIGELFFGEGSRLTVL.

The CDR3 region is CASSQDLGGYEQYF. CDR3 sequence (DNA): TGCGCCAGCAGCCAAGATCTGGGGGGCTACGAGCAGTACTTC. The gene calls are TRBV4-3 and TRBJ2-7; tentative D call: TRBD2 (6 bases). Germline values: CDR1 LGHNA, CDR2 YSLEER. This CDR3 has 14 residues. V lost 0 bases and J lost 3, with 9 bases in between.

The chain joins TRBV19 to TRBJ2-5; D unclear. Germline V gene lookup returns CDR1 LNHDA and CDR2 SQIVND (reference sequence). The CDR3 consists of 13 residues. V was trimmed by 7 bases and J by 2 bases, leaving 11 bases between them. In DNA, the CDR3 is TGTGCCAGTAACGTTGGCAGGCAAGAGACCCAGTACTTC. Its translation: CASNVGRQETQYF.

The rearrangement joins TRBV5-1 to TRBJ1-1; D ambiguous. Trimming removed 3 bases from V and 1 base from J, with 10 bases in between. The CDR3 spans 14 residues. The germline V gene encodes CDR1 SGHRS and CDR2 YFSETQ. The CDR3: CASSYTSGNTEAFF. The CDR3 DNA follows: TGCGCCAGCAGCTACACCTCAGGGAACACTGAAGCTTTCTTT.

V is TRBV6-1 and J is TRBJ1-5, with 7 bases lining up with TRBD1. This CDR3 region has 16 residues. V was clipped by 3 bases and J by 1 base; unmatched bases: 6. CDR1 is MNHNS, CDR2 SASEGT, per germline. The CDR3 bases are TGTGCCAGCAGTGAGTATAGACAGGGAAGCAATCAGCCCCAGCATTTT. Protein product: CASSEYRQGSNQPQHF.

The CDR3: CATSRASGPQHF. CDR3 nucleotides: TGTGCCACCAGCAGAGCGAGTGGGCCCCAGCATTTT. The rearrangement links TRBV15 to TRBJ1-5; D is uncertain. The V gene lost 1 base and the J gene lost 9 bases, with 7 bases spanning the gap. CDR1 is LNHNV and CDR2 is YYDKDF in the germline V gene (reference sequence). This CDR3 has 12 amino acids.